The clone carrying this TCR beta chain was seen a few times. The data belong to a study of human T cells and chemical hapten exposure. Original processing notes: Sequenced samples showed a median of approximately 96,000 TCRs each, with counts running from about 20,000 to 690,000. Each CDR3 protein gets one entry after TCRdb re-called the RACE reads with MiXCR. Clone size and V and J calls follow TCRdb, not the original study. The sample holds roughly 89,000 distinct CDR3 sequences, roughly a tenth seen once. The germline gives CDR1 SNHLY, CDR2 FYNNEI. The V segment lost 7 bases and the J segment 8 bases; nucleotides outside the gene matches: 5. The CDR3 runs 12 residues. Documented time point: patch test 3, about 24 weeks after DPC sensitization. Regarding treatment: therapeutic diphenylcyclopropenone sensitization with weekly scalp DPC. Each patch test followed a blood draw.

This specimen was whole blood, taken in connection with sensitization to the hapten diphenylcyclopropenone (DPC). The receptor was derived from a woman aged 25 to 39 with alopecia areata. Some clones in this sample may be carry-over from other donors' samples. The chain employs TRBV2 and TRBJ1-2; 9 bases match TRBD1. DNA for the CDR3: TGTGCCAGCATCAACAGGGGGCAAGGCTACACCTTC. It codes for CASINRGQGYTF.